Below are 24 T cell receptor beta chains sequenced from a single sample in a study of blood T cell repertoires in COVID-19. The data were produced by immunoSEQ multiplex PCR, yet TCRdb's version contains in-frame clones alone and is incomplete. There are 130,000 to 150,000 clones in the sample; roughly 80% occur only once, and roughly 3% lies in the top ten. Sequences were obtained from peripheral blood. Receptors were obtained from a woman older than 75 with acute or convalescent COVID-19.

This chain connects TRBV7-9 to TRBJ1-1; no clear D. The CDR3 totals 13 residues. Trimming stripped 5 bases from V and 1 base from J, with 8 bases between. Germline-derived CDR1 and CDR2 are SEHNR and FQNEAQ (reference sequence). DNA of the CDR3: TGTGCCAGCAGCGCCACAGCGAACACTGAAGCTTTCTTT. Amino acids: CASSATANTEAFF.

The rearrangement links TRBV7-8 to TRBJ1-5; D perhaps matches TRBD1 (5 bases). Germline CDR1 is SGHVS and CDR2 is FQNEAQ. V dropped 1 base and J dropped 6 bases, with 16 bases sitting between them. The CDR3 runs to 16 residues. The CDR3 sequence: CASSLVRTKELQPQHF. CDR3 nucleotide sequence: TGTGCCAGCAGCTTAGTAAGGACAAAGGAGCTTCAGCCCCAGCATTTT. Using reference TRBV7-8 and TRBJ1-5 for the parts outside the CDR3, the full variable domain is GAGVSQSPRYKVAKRGQDVALRCDPISGHVSLFWYQQALGQGPEFLTYFQNEAQLDKSGLPSDRFFAERPEGSVSTLKIQRTQQEDSAVYLCASSLVRTKELQPQHFGDGTRLSIL.

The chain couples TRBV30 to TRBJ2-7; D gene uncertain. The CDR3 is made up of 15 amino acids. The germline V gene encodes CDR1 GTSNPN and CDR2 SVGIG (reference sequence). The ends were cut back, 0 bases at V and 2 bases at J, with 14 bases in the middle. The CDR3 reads CAWSVSMLTAYEQYF. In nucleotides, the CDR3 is TGTGCCTGGAGTGTATCTATGTTAACCGCCTACGAGCAGTACTTC.

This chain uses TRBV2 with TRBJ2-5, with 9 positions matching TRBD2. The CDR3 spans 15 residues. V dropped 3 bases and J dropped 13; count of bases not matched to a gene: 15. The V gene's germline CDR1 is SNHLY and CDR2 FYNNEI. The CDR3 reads CASSDLLYSGGKTYF. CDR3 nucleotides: TGTGCCAGCAGTGATCTCCTTTATAGCGGGGGAAAAACGTACTTC.

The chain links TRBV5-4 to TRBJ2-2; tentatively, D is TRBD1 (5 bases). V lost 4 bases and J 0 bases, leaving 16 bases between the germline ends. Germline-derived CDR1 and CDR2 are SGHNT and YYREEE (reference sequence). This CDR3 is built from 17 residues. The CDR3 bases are TGTGCCAGCAGCCCCCCGAGTAGGGGCTCGAACACCGGGGAGCTGTTTTTT. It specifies CASSPPSRGSNTGELFF.

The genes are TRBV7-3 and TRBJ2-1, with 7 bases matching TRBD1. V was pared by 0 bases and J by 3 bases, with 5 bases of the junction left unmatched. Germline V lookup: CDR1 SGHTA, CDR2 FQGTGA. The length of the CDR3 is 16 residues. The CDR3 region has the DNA TGTGCCAGCAGCTTAACAGGGGGCGGCAACTACAATGAGCAGTTCTTC. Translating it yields CASSLTGGGNYNEQFF.

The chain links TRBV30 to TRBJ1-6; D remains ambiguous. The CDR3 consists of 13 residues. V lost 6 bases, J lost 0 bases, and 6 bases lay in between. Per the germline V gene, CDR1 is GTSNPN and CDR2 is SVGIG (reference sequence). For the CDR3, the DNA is TGTGCCTGCTCGAGCTCCTATAATTCACCCCTCCACTTT. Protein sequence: CACSSSYNSPLHF.

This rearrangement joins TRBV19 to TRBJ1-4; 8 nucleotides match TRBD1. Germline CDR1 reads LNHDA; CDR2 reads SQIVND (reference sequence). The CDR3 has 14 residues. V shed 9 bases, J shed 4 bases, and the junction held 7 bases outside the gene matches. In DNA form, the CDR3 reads TGTGCCAGCTCAGGGGGCCGAAATAATGAAAAACTGTTTTTT. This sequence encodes CASSGGRNNEKLFF.

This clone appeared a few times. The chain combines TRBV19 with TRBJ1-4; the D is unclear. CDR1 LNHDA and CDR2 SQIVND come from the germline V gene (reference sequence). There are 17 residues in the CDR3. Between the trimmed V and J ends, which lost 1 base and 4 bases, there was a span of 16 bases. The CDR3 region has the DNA TGTGCCAGTAGTATAGTTGAGTATCGAGTCTTTAATGAAAAACTGTTTTTT. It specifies CASSIVEYRVFNEKLFF.

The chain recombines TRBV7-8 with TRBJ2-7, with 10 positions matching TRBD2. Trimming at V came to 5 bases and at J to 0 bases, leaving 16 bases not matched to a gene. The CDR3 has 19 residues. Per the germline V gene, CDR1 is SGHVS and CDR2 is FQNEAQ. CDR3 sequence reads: CASSRVDGTSDYASYEQYF. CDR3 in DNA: TGTGCCAGCAGCCGAGTAGACGGGACTAGCGACTATGCCTCCTACGAGCAGTACTTC.

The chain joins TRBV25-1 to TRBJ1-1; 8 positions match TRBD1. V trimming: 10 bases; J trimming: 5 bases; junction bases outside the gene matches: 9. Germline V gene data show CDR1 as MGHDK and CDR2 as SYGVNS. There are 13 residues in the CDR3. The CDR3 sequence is CATRGQGETEAFF. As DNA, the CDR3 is TGTGCCACCAGGGGGCAGGGTGAGACTGAAGCTTTCTTT.

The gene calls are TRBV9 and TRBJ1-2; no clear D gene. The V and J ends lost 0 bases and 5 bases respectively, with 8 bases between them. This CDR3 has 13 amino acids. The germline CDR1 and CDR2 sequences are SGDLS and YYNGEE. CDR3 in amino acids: CASSVDSGYGYTF. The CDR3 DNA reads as TGTGCCAGCAGCGTAGATTCCGGGTATGGCTACACCTTC.

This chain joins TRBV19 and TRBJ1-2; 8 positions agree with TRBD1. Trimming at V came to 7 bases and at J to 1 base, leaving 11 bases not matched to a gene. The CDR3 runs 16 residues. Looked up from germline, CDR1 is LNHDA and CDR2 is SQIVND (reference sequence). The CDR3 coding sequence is TGTGCCAGTAACCCCAGGGGGACAGGCCTTAACTATGGCTACACCTTC. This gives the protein CASNPRGTGLNYGYTF. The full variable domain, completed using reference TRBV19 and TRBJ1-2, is DGGITQSPKYLFRKEGQNVTLSCEQNLNHDAMYWYRQDPGQGLRLIYYSQIVNDFQKGDIAEGYSVSREKKESFPLTVTSAQKNPTAFYLCASNPRGTGLNYGYTFGSGTRLTVV.

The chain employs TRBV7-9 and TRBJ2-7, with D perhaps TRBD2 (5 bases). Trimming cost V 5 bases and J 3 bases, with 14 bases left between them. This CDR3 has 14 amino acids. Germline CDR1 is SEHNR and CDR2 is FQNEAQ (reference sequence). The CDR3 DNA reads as TGTGCCAGCAGCCCCAGCCTAGCCCTCTACGAGCAGTACTTC. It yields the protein CASSPSLALYEQYF.

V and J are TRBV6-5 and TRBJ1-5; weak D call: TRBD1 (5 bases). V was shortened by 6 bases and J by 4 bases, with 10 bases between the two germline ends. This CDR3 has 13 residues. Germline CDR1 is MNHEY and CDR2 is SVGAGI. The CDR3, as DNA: TGTGCCAGCAGATTACAGGTTAATCAGCCCCAGCATTTT. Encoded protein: CASRLQVNQPQHF.

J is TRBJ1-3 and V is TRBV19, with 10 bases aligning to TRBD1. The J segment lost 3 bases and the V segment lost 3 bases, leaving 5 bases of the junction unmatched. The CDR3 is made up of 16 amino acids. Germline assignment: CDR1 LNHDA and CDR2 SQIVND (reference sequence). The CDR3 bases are TGTGCCAGTAGTATTAGGACAGGGGGGCATGGAAACACCATATATTTT. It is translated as CASSIRTGGHGNTIYF.

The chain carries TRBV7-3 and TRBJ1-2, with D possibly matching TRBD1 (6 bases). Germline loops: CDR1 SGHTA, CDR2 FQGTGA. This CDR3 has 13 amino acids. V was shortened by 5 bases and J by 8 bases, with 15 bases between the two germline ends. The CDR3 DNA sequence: TGTGCCAGCAGCCCAGGGACAAATGCCGGCTACACCTTC. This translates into CASSPGTNAGYTF.

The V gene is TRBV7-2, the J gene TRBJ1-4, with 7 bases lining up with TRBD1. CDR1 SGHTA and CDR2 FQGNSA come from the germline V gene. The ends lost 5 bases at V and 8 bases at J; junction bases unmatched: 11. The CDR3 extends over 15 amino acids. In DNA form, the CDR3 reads TGTGCCAGCAGCCGCTCAACAGGGGAGTTGGAAAAACTGTTTTTT. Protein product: CASSRSTGELEKLFF. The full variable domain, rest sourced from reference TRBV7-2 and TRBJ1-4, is GAGVSQSPSNKVTEKGKDVELRCDPISGHTALYWYRQSLGQGLEFLIYFQGNSAPDKSGLPSDRFSAERTGGSVSTLTIQRTQQEDSAVYLCASSRSTGELEKLFFGSGTQLSVL.

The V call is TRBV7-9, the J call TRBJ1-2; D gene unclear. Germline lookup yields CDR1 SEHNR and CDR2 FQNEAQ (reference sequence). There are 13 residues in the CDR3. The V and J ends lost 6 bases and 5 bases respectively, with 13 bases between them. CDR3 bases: TGTGCCAGCAGTCCCGGGGAGAGATATGGCTACACCTTC. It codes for CASSPGERYGYTF. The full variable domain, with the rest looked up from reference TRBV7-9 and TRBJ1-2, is DTGVSQNPRHKITKRGQNVTFRCDPISEHNRLYWYRQTLGQGPEFLTYFQNEAQLEKSRLLSDRFSAERPKGSFSTLEIQRTEQGDSAMYLCASSPGERYGYTFGSGTRLTVV.

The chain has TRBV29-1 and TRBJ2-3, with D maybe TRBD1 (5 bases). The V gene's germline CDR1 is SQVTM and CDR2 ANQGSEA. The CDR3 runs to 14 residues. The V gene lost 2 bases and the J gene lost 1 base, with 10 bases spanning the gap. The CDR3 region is CSVESGLGTDTQYF. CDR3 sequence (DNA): TGCAGCGTTGAATCAGGGTTAGGCACAGATACGCAGTATTTT.

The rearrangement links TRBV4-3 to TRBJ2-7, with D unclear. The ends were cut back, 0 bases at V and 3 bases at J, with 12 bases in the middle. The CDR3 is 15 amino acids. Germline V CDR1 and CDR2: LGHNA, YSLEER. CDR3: CASSQDHSPSYEQYF. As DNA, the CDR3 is TGCGCCAGCAGCCAAGACCACAGTCCAAGCTACGAGCAGTACTTC.

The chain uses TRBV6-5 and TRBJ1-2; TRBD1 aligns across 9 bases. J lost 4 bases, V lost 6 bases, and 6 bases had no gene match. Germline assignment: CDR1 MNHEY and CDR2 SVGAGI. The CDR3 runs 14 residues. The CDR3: CASRGTGRTYGYTF. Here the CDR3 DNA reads TGTGCCAGCAGGGGGACAGGGCGAACCTATGGCTACACCTTC.

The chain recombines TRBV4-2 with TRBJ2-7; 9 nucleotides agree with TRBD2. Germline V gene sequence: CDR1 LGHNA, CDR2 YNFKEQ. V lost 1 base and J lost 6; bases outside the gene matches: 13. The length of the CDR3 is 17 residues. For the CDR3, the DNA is TGTGCCAGCAGCCAAGGTGATGTACTAGCGGGTCCTCCCGAGCAGTACTTC. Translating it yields CASSQGDVLAGPPEQYF.

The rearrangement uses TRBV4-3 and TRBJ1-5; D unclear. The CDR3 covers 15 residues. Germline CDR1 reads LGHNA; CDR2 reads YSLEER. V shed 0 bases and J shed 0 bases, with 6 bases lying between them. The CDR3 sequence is CASSQERYSNQPQHF. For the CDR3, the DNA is TGCGCCAGCAGCCAAGAGCGGTATAGCAATCAGCCCCAGCATTTT.